Following are 5 T cell receptor beta chains from one sample sequenced in a study of T cell repertoires in cytomegalovirus infection. One entry per CDR3 protein results from TCRdb running MiXCR on the reads. The sample has roughly 230,000 distinct CDR3 sequences, about 20% seen once. The specimen was CD8+ T cells from PBMCs. Every receptor here comes from a human donor in good health (CMV status not recorded). Some clones in this sample may be carry-over from other donors' samples.

The chain links TRBV28 to TRBJ2-7, with D tentatively TRBD1 (6 bases). V shed 8 bases and J shed 3 bases, with 20 bases lying between them. This CDR3 has 15 amino acids. CDR1 and CDR2 from the germline V gene are MDHEN and SYDVKM. This CDR3 reads CASGSLQRGGYEQYF. The CDR3 DNA sequence: TGTGCCAGCGGATCTCTCCAGCGAGGGGGCTACGAGCAGTACTTC.

This clonotype came up a few times. J is TRBJ1-1 and V is TRBV25-1; possibly TRBD1 for D (6 bases). Germline V gene data show CDR1 as MGHDK and CDR2 as SYGVNS. Trimming left V 5 bases short and J 6 bases short, with 13 bases between. The CDR3 runs to 13 residues. The CDR3: CASSYGGIAEAFF. As DNA, the CDR3 is TGTGCCAGCAGTTACGGGGGCATCGCTGAAGCTTTCTTT.

This chain links TRBV12-5 with TRBJ1-1; D might be TRBD1 (6 bases). Germline V gene data show CDR1 as LGHNT and CDR2 as FRNRAP. The CDR3 runs 16 residues. The V gene lost 6 bases and the J gene lost 5 bases, with 22 bases spanning the gap. The CDR3 here is CASGSYSTGEETEAFF. CDR3 sequence (DNA): TGTGCTAGTGGCTCCTACTCGACAGGTGAGGAAACTGAAGCTTTCTTT. The variable domain in full, completed from reference TRBV12-5 and TRBJ1-1, reads DARVTQTPRHKVTEMGQEVTMRCQPILGHNTVFWYRQTMMQGLELLAYFRNRAPLDDSGMPKDRFSAEMPDATLATLKIQPSEPRDSAVYFCASGSYSTGEETEAFFGQGTRLTVV.

The rearrangement links TRBV28 to TRBJ1-2; TRBD1 aligns across 7 bases. CDR3 length: 13 residues. Trimming cost V 2 bases and J 7 bases; bases outside gene matches: 4. Germline V lookup: CDR1 MDHEN, CDR2 SYDVKM. The CDR3 reads CASSLLGGGGYTF. The DNA of the CDR3 is TGTGCCAGCAGTTTACTAGGGGGCGGTGGCTACACCTTC.

Turning to this clonotype: A single base separates this from a much larger clone, so it may be a read error. This chain links TRBV28 with TRBJ1-5; D uncertain. This CDR3 is built from 14 residues. V lost 3 bases and J lost 2, with 8 bases in between. In germline, CDR1 is MDHEN, CDR2 SYDVKM. CDR3: CASSFDRGNQPQHF. CDR3 nucleotides: TGTGCCAGCAGTTTTGACCGGGGCAATCAGCCCCAGCATTTT.